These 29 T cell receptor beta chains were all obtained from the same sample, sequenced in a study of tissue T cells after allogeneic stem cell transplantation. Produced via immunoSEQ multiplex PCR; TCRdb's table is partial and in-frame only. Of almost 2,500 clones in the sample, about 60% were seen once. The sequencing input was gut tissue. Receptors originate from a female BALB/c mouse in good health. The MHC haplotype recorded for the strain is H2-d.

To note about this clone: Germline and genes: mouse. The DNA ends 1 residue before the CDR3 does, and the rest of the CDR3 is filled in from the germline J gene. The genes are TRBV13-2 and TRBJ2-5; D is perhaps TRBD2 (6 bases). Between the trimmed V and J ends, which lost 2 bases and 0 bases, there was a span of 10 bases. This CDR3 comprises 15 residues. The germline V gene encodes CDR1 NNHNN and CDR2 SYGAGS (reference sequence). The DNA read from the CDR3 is TGTGCCAGCGGTGAGCCGGGACTTAACCAAGACACCCAGTAC. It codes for CASGEPGLNQDTQY. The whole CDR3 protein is CASGEPGLNQDTQYF.

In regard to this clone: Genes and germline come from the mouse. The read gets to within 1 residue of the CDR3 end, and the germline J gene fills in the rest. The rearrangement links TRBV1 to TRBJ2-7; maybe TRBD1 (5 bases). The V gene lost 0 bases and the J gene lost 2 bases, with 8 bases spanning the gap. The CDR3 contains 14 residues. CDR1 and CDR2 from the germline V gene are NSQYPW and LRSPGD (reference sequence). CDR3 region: CTCSAESGTYEQYF. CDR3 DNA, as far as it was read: TGCACCTGCAGTGCAGAGTCAGGGACCTATGAACAGTAC.

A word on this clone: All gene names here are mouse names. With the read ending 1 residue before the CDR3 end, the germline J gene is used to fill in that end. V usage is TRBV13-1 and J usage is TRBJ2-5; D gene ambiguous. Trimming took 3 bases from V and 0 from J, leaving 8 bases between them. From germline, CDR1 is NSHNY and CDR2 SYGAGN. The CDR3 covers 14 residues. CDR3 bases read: TGTGCCAGCAGTGTGACATTTAACCAAGACACCCAGTAC. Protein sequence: CASSVTFNQDTQY. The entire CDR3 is CASSVTFNQDTQYF.

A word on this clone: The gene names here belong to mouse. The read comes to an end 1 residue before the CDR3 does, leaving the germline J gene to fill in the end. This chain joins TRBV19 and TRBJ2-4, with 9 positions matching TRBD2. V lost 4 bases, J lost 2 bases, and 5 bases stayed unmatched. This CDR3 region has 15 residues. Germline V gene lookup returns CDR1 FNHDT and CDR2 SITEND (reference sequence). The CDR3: CASSRLGDAQNTLYF. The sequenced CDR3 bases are TGTGCCAGCAGTCGACTGGGGGATGCTCAAAACACCTTGTAC.

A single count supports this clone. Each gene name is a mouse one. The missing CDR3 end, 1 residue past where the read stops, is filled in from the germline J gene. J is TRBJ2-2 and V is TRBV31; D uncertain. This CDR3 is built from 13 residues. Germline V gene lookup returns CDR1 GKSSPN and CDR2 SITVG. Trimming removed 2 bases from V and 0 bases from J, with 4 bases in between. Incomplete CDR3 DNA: TGTGCCTGGAGTATTACAAACACCGGGCAGCTCTAC. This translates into CAWSITNTGQLY. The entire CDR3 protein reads CAWSITNTGQLYF.

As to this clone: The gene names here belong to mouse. CDR3 bases read: TGTGGTGGGAATCGGGGTGCAAACACAGAAGTCTTC. As protein: CGGNRGANTEVF. The complete CDR3 sequence is CGGNRGANTEVFF. The rearrangement joins TRBV20 to TRBJ1-1; no clear D. The read comes to an end 1 residue before the CDR3 does, leaving the germline J gene to fill in the end. CDR1 is GFQATS and CDR2 is STVNSAI in the germline V gene. The CDR3 runs to 13 residues. Trimming left V 7 bases short and J 0 bases short, with 12 bases between. The full variable domain, completed using reference TRBV20 and TRBJ1-1, is GALVYQYPRRTICKSGTSMRMECQAVGFQATSVAWYRQSPQKTFELIALSTVNSAIKYEQNFTQEKFPISHPNLSFSSMTVLNAYLEDRGLYLCGGNRGANTEVFFGKGTRLTVV.

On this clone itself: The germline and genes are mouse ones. The CDR3 protein is CASSRLGGSYEQYF. CDR3 bases read: TGTGCCAGCAGTCGACTGGGGGGATCCTATGAACAGTAC. The chain combines TRBV19 with TRBJ2-7; 10 bases match TRBD2. The CDR3 end lies 1 residue beyond the end of the read and is filled in from the germline J gene. The length of the CDR3 is 14 residues. In germline, CDR1 is FNHDT, CDR2 SITEND (reference sequence). The junction had 2 bases not matched to a gene; V was cut back by 4 bases and J by 1 base.

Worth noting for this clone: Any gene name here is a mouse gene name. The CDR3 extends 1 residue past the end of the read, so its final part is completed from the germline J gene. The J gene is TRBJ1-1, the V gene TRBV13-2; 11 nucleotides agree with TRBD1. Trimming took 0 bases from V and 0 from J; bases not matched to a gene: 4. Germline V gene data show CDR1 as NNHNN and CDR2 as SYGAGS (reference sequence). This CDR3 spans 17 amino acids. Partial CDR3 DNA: TGTGCCAGCGGTGATGACGGGACAGGGGGGACAAACACAGAAGTCTTC. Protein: CASGDDGTGGTNTEVF. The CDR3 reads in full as CASGDDGTGGTNTEVFF.

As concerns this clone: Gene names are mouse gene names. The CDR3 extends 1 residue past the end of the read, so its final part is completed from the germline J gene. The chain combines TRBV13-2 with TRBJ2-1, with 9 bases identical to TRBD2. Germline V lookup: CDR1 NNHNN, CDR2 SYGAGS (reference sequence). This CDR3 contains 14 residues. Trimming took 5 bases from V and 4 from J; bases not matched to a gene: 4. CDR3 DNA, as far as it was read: TGTGCCAGCGGGCCGGGACTGGGTTATGCTGAGCAGTTC. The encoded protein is CASGPGLGYAEQF. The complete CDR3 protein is CASGPGLGYAEQFF.

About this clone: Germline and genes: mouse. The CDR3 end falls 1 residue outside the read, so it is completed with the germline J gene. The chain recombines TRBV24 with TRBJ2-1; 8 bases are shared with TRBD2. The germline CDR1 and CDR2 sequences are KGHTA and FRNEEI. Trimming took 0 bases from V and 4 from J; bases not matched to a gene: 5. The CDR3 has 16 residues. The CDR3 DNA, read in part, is TGTGCCAGCAGTCTGTATCTGGGGGGCTTTTATGCTGAGCAGTTC. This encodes CASSLYLGGFYAEQF. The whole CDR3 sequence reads CASSLYLGGFYAEQFF.

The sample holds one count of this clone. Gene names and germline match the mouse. The sequenced CDR3 bases are TGTGCCTGGAGTCTCCCAGGGAGTCAAAACACCTTGTAC. It specifies CAWSLPGSQNTLY. Given in full, the CDR3 is CAWSLPGSQNTLYF. The V gene is TRBV31, the J gene TRBJ2-4, with a tentative D call TRBD1 (5 bases). Read data end 1 residue before the CDR3 end; the end is taken from the germline J gene. The ends were cut back, 0 bases at V and 0 bases at J, with 7 bases in the middle. The germline CDR1 and CDR2 sequences are GKSSPN and SITVG. The CDR3 is 14 amino acids. The whole variable domain, remainder taken from reference TRBV31 and TRBJ2-4, is AQTIHQWPVAEIKAVGSPLSLGCTIKGKSSPNLYWYWQATGGTLQQLFYSITVGQVESVVQLNLSASRPKDDQFILSTEKLLLSHSGFYLCAWSLPGSQNTLYFGAGTRLSVL.

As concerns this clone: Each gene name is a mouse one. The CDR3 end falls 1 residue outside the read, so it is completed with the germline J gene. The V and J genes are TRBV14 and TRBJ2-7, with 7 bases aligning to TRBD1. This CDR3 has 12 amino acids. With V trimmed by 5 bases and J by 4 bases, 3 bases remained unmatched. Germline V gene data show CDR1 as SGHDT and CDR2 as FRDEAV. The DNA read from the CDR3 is TGTGCCAGCAGCCCGGGACAGTATGAACAGTAC. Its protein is CASSPGQYEQY. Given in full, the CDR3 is CASSPGQYEQYF.

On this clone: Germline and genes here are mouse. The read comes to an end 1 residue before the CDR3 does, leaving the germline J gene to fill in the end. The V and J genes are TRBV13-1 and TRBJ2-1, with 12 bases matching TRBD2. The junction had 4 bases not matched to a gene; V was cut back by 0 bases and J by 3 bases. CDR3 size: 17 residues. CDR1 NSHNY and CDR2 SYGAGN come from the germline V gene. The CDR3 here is CASSDAKDWGGYAEQFF. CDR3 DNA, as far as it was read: TGTGCCAGCAGTGATGCAAAGGACTGGGGGGGCTATGCTGAGCAGTTC.

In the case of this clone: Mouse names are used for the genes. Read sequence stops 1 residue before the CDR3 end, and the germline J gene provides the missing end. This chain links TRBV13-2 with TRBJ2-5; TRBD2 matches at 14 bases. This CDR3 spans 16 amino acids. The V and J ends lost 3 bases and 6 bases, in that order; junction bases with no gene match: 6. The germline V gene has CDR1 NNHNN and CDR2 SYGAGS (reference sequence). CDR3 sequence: CASGGGLGGRRDTQYF. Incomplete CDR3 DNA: TGTGCCAGCGGTGGGGGACTGGGGGGGCGTAGGGACACCCAGTAC.

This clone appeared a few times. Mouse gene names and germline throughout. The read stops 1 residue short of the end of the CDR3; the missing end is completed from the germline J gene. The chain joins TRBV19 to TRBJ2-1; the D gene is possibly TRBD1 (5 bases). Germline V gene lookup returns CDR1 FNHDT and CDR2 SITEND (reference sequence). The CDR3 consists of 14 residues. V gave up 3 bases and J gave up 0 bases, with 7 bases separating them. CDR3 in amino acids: CASSRQNNYAEQFF. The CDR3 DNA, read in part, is TGTGCCAGCAGTAGACAGAATAACTATGCTGAGCAGTTC.

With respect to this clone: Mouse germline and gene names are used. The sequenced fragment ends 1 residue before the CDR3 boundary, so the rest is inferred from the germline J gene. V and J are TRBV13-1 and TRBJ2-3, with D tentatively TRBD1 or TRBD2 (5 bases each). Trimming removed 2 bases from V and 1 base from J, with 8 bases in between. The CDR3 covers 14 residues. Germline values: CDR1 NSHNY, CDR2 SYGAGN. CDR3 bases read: TGTGCCAGCAGTGAGGGACCACGTGCAGAAACGCTGTAT. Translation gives CASSEGPRAETLY. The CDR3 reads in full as CASSEGPRAETLYF.

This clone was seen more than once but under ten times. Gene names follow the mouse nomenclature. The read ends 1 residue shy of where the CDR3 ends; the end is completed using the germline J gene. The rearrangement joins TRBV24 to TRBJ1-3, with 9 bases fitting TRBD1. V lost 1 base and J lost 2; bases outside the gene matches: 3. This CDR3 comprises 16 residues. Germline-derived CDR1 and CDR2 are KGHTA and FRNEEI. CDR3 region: CASSLSTGGAGNTLYF. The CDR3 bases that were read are TGTGCCAGCAGTCTGTCCACAGGGGGCGCTGGAAATACGCTCTAT.

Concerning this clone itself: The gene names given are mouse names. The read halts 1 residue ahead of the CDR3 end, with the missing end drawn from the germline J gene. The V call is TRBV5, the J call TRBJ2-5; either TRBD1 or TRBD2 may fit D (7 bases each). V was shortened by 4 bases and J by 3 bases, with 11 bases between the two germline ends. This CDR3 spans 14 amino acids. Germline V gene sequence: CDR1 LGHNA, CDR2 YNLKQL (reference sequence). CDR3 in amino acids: CASSPRGGQDTQYF. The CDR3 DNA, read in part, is TGTGCCAGCAGCCCCAGGGGGGGACAAGACACCCAGTAC.

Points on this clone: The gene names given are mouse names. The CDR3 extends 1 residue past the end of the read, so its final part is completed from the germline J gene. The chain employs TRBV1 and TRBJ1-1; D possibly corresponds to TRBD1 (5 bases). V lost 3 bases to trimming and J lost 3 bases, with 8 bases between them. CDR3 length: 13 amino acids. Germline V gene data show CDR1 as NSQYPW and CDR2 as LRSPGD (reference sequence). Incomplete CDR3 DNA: TGCACCTGCAGTGCCGGGGGGGACACAGAAGTCTTC. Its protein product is CTCSAGGDTEVF. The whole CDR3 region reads CTCSAGGDTEVFF.

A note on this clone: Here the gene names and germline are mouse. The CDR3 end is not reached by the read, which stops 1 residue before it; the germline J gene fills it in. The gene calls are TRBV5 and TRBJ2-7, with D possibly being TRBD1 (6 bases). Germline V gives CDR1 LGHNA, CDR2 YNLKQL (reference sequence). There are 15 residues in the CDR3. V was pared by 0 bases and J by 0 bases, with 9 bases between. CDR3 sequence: CASSQEWDNSYEQYF. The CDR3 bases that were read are TGTGCCAGCAGCCAAGAATGGGACAACTCCTATGAACAGTAC.

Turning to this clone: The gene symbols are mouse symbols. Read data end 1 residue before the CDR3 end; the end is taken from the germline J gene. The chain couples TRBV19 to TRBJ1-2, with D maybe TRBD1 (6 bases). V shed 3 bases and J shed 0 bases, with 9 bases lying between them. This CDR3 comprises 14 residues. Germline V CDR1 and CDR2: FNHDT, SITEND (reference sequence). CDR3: CASSRTVANSDYTF. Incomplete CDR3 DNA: TGTGCCAGCAGTAGGACAGTTGCAAACTCCGACTACACC. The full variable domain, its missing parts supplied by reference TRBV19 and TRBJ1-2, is GGIITQTPKFLIGQEGQKLTLKCQQNFNHDTMYWYRQDSGKGLRLIYYSITENDLQKGDLSEGYDASREKKSSFSLTVTSAQKNEMAVFLCASSRTVANSDYTFGSGTRLLVI.

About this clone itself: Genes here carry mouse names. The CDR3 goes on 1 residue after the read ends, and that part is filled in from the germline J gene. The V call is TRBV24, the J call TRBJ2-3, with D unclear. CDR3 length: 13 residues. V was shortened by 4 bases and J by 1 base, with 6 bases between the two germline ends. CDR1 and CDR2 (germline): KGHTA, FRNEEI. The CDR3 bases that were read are TGTGCCAGCAGTCCCGGGTGTGCAGAAACGCTGTAT. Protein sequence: CASSPGCAETLY. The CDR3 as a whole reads CASSPGCAETLYF.

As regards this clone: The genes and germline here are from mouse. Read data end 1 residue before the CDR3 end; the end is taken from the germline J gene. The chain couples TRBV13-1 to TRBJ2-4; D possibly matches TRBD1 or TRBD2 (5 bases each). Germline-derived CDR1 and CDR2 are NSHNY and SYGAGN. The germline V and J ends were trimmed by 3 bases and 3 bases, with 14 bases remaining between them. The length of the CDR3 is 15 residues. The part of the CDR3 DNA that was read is TGTGCCAGCAGTGCCCCCGGGGCTTTCCAAAACACCTTGTAC. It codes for CASSAPGAFQNTLY. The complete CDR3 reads CASSAPGAFQNTLYF.

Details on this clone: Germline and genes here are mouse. The part of the CDR3 DNA that was read is TGTGCCAGCGGTGATGCTAGGCAAAACACCTTGTAC. Translated, it gives CASGDARQNTLY. The full-length CDR3 reads as CASGDARQNTLYF. The genes are TRBV13-2 and TRBJ2-4; D remains unclear. The read finishes 1 residue shy of the CDR3 end, and the germline J gene is used to complete it. Trimming stripped 0 bases from V and 3 bases from J, with 5 bases between. Germline values: CDR1 NNHNN, CDR2 SYGAGS (reference sequence). The CDR3 covers 13 residues.

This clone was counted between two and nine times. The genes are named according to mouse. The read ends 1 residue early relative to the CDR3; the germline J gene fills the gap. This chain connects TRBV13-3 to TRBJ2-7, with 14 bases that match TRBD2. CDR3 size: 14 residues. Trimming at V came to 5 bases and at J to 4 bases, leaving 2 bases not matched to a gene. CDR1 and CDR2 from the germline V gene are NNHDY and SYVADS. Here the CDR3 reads CASRGTGGAYEQYF. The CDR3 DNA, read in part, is TGTGCCAGCAGGGGGACTGGGGGGGCTTATGAACAGTAC.

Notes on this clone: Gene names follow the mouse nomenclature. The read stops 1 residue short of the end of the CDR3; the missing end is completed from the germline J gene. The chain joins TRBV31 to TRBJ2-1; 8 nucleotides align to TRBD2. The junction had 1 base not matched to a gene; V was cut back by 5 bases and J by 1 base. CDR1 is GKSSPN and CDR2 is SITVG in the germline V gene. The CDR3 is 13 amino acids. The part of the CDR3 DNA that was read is TGTGCCTGGGGACTGGGAAACTATGCTGAGCAGTTC. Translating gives CAWGLGNYAEQF. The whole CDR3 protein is CAWGLGNYAEQFF.

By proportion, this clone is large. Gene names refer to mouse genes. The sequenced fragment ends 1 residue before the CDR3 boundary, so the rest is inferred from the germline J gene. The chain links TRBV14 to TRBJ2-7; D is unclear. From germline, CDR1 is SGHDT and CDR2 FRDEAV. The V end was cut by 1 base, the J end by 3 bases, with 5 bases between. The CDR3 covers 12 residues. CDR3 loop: CASSFQVYEQYF. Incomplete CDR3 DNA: TGTGCCAGCAGTTTCCAGGTCTATGAACAGTAC.

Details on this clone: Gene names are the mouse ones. The CDR3 sequence is CGARGQGNTGQLYF. The DNA read from the CDR3 is TGTGGTGCTAGGGGACAGGGGAACACCGGGCAGCTCTAC. The chain couples TRBV20 to TRBJ2-2; 8 bases map to TRBD1. The CDR3 extends 1 residue past the end of the read, so its final part is completed from the germline J gene. Germline values: CDR1 GFQATS, CDR2 STVNSAI. The CDR3 has 14 amino acids. V lost 1 base to trimming and J lost 2 bases; unmatched junction nucleotides: 0.

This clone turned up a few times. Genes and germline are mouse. Incomplete CDR3 DNA: TGTGCCAGCAGTATACCGGGACTGGAGAGCTCCTATGAACAGTAC. Translated, it gives CASSIPGLESSYEQY. The CDR3 as a whole reads CASSIPGLESSYEQYF. This chain joins TRBV19 and TRBJ2-7, with TRBD2 identical over 8 bases. The read terminates 1 residue ahead of where the CDR3 ends, so the germline J gene completes it. Germline V lookup: CDR1 FNHDT, CDR2 SITEND (reference sequence). The V and J ends lost 1 base and 0 bases, in that order; junction bases with no gene match: 6. The CDR3 extends over 16 amino acids. Complete variable domain (other parts from reference TRBV19 and TRBJ2-7): GGIITQTPKFLIGQEGQKLTLKCQQNFNHDTMYWYRQDSGKGLRLIYYSITENDLQKGDLSEGYDASREKKSSFSLTVTSAQKNEMAVFLCASSIPGLESSYEQYFGPGTRLTVL.